The 24 T cell receptor beta chains below come from one sample, sequenced in a study of T cells generated in artificial thymic organoids. Separate semi-nested PCRs amplified TCRalpha and TCRbeta libraries using constant-region reverse primers in TRAC or TRBC. In TCRdb, the 5' RACE reads were re-called with MiXCR into one record per CDR3 protein. The sample contains 7,500 to 9,000 distinct CDR3 sequences, about 16% of which appear only once. The material sequenced was naive CD8+ T cells from the thymus. Subset given: CD3+TCRalphabeta+CD8SP T cells; for blood, CD45RO-CCR7+ naive CD8+ T cells. Every receptor here comes from a human donor who gave cord blood stem cells for thymic organoid culture, a cardiac surgery patient who gave postnatal thymus, or a blood donor (not recorded which).

This clonotype came up many times. The rearrangement joins TRBV28 to TRBJ1-6; 10 positions agree with TRBD1. The CDR3 consists of 14 residues. V shed 6 bases, J shed 6 bases, and the junction held 2 bases outside the gene matches. CDR1 MDHEN and CDR2 SYDVKM come from the germline V gene. CDR3 coding DNA: TGTGCCAGCAGCTGGACAGGGGGTAATTCACCCCTCCACTTT. Protein: CASSWTGGNSPLHF.

This clonotype was seen only a few times. The chain recombines TRBV7-9 with TRBJ2-7, with 10 nucleotides matching TRBD2. V trimming: 3 bases; J trimming: 3 bases; junction bases outside the gene matches: 5. The CDR3 runs 15 residues. Looked up from germline, CDR1 is SEHNR and CDR2 is FQNEAQ (reference sequence). This CDR3 reads CASSFTSSGSYEQYF. The CDR3 DNA follows: TGTGCCAGCAGCTTTACGTCTAGCGGGAGCTACGAGCAGTACTTC.

The V gene is TRBV29-1, the J gene TRBJ2-7, with 10 bases identical to TRBD1. Unmatched junction bases numbered 3, after V lost 1 base and J lost 6 bases. The CDR3 is 13 residues long. The germline V gene has CDR1 SQVTM and CDR2 ANQGSEA. CDR3 coding DNA: TGCAGCGTTGAAGCCCGGACAGGGGGCGAGCAGTACTTC. It specifies CSVEARTGGEQYF.

This clonotype ranks as medium-sized (0.01 to 0.1%). The chain combines TRBV19 with TRBJ2-1, with unresolved D. Germline CDR1 is LNHDA and CDR2 is SQIVND (reference sequence). V was cut by 4 bases and J by 0 bases, with 19 bases left in between. The CDR3 is made up of 18 amino acids. In DNA, the CDR3 is TGTGCCAGTAGTACCCCCAGTCCGGTGACGAACTCCTACAATGAGCAGTTCTTC. Amino acids: CASSTPSPVTNSYNEQFF.

The sample holds many counts of this clonotype. The genes are TRBV3-1 and TRBJ2-1; D perhaps matches TRBD2 (6 bases). Germline V gene lookup returns CDR1 LGHDT and CDR2 YNNKEL (reference sequence). This CDR3 has 17 amino acids. Trimming took off 4 bases at V and 4 bases at J, with 20 bases between the two ends. The CDR3 sequence: CASSRPLTGDGYNEQFF. CDR3 coding DNA: TGTGCCAGCAGCCGACCCTTGACGGGGGACGGTTACAATGAGCAGTTCTTC.

This clonotype has just one count. At one boundary the junction diverges from the germline segment, which might be a read error. The V gene is TRBV7-3, the J gene TRBJ2-1; perhaps TRBD1 as D (6 bases). The CDR3 consists of 14 residues. The germline V gene has CDR1 SGHTA and CDR2 FQGTGA. CDR3 sequence reads: CASSLRDTYNEQLF. CDR3 in DNA: TGTGCCAGCAGCTTAAGGGACACCTACAATGAGCAGCTCTTC.

About this clonotype: A much larger clone differs from this one at a single base, so this may be a read error. This chain links TRBV29-1 with TRBJ2-3; possible D gene TRBD1, 6 bases. This CDR3 contains 12 residues. The germline V gene has CDR1 SQVTM and CDR2 ANQGSEA. CDR3 amino acids: CGADSLTDTQYF. The CDR3 DNA reads as TGCGGCGCGGACAGCCTTACAGATACGCAGTATTTT.

This chain joins TRBV11-2 and TRBJ2-1; the match to TRBD2 covers 7 bases. In germline, CDR1 is SGHAT, CDR2 FQNNGV. This CDR3 is built from 15 residues. Germline trimming cut 1 base from V and 7 bases from J; bases unmatched to any gene: 7. The CDR3 is CASSLGPSGNNEQFF. CDR3 coding DNA: TGTGCCAGCAGCTTAGGCCCTAGCGGCAATAATGAGCAGTTCTTC.

On this clonotype: A much bigger clone sits one base away, suggesting this may be a read error. V usage is TRBV28 and J usage is TRBJ2-7; 7 nucleotides line up with TRBD1. The CDR3 has 14 amino acids. The germline V gene encodes CDR1 MDHEN and CDR2 SYDVKM. The CDR3 sequence is CAGSDTGAPYEQYF. As DNA, the CDR3 is TGTGCCGGCAGTGATACAGGGGCTCCCTACGAGCAGTACTTC. Supplemented by reference TRBV28 and TRBJ2-7, the full variable domain reads DVKVTQSSRYLVKRTGEKVFLECVQDMDHENMFWYRQDPGLGLRLIYFSYDVKMKEKGDIPEGYSVSREKKERFSLILESASTNQTSMYLCAGSDTGAPYEQYFGPGTRLTVT.

The chain employs TRBV5-1 and TRBJ2-5, with no clear D. Trimming shortened V by 4 bases and J by 0 bases, and 10 bases separated the two germline ends. Germline V lookup: CDR1 SGHRS, CDR2 YFSETQ. CDR3 length: 14 amino acids. The CDR3 DNA follows: TGCGCCAGCAGCCTAGGACGGGACCAAGAGACCCAGTACTTC. Translation: CASSLGRDQETQYF. Variable domain in full (rest from reference TRBV5-1 and TRBJ2-5): KAGVTQTPRYLIKTRGQQVTLSCSPISGHRSVSWYQQTPGQGLQFLFEYFSETQRNKGNFPGRFSGRQFSNSRSEMNVSTLELGDSALYLCASSLGRDQETQYFGPGTRLLVL.

This clonotype has just a few counts. Without the conserved terminal phenylalanine or tryptophan, this CDR3 likely stems from a read error. This rearrangement joins TRBV5-5 to TRBJ2-7; D gene unclear. The CDR3 extends over 11 amino acids. Germline V gives CDR1 SGHKS, CDR2 YYEKEE (reference sequence). V dropped 1 base and J dropped 6 bases, with 5 bases sitting between them. This CDR3 reads CASSLSVEQYL. Written as DNA, the CDR3 is TGTGCCAGCAGCTTGTCCGTCGAGCAGTACCTC.

The rearrangement joins TRBV4-1 to TRBJ2-2; no firm D call. Between the trimmed V and J ends, which lost 7 bases and 7 bases, there was a span of 16 bases. The CDR3 spans 14 residues. The germline V gene encodes CDR1 MGHRA and CDR2 YSYEKL. The CDR3 region has the DNA TGCGCCAGCAACCTAGTTGGACGTATCGGGGAGCTGTTTTTT. Its translation is CASNLVGRIGELFF.

About this clonotype itself: A much more abundant neighbour one base away suggests this may be a read error. The CDR3 reads CASSPSGTSYEQYF. In nucleotides, the CDR3 is TGTGCCAGCAGCCCCTCCGGGACTTCCTACGAGCAGTACTTC. This chain links TRBV7-9 with TRBJ2-7, with a possible D match to TRBD2 (6 bases). Per the germline V gene, CDR1 is SEHNR and CDR2 is FQNEAQ (reference sequence). Trimming stripped 5 bases from V and 1 base from J, with 12 bases between. This CDR3 has 14 amino acids.

This clonotype has only one observation. This sequence may be a read error, since a much larger clone differs from it by one base. The genes are TRBV12-3 or TRBV12-4 and TRBJ2-5, with TRBD1 identical over 8 bases. This CDR3 spans 15 amino acids. The V gene end was trimmed by 5 bases and the J gene end by 9 bases; junction bases not matched to a gene: 14. Here the CDR3 reads CASSPPDRVLKAQYF. The CDR3, as DNA: TGTGCCAGCAGTCCCCCGGACAGGGTTCTAAAGGCCCAGTACTTC.

By share, this clonotype ranks as medium-sized. The chain uses TRBV14 and TRBJ2-1; no reliable D call. Per the germline V gene, CDR1 is SGHDN and CDR2 is FVKESK. This CDR3 region has 13 residues. The ends were cut back, 2 bases at V and 7 bases at J, with 9 bases in the middle. The CDR3 DNA reads TGTGCCAGCAGCCAAAATTCGGTAAATGAGCAGTTCTTC. Encoded protein: CASSQNSVNEQFF.

The chain is built from TRBV30 and TRBJ2-5, with D possibly TRBD1 on 5 matching bases. The V gene lost 2 bases and the J gene lost 5 bases, with 12 bases spanning the gap. The CDR3 is made up of 13 amino acids. Germline CDR1 GTSNPN, CDR2 SVGIG (reference sequence). CDR3 nucleotides: TGTGCCTGGAGTAACTTCAGGGTGGAGACCCAGTACTTC. This gives the protein CAWSNFRVETQYF.

V usage is TRBV7-6 and J usage is TRBJ1-1; TRBD1 agrees at 9 bases. The J segment lost 5 bases and the V segment lost 4 bases, leaving 5 bases of the junction unmatched. The CDR3 is 14 residues long. CDR1 and CDR2 from the germline V gene are SGHVS and FNYEAQ. The CDR3, as DNA: TGTGCCAGCAGCTCTTACAGGGGGCGGACTGAAGCTTTCTTT. Amino acids: CASSSYRGRTEAFF.

By proportion, this clonotype is medium-sized. This chain connects TRBV7-3 to TRBJ1-1; D may be TRBD1 (6 bases). CDR1 is SGHTA and CDR2 is FQGTGA in the germline V gene. The CDR3 has 21 amino acids. V lost 4 bases to trimming and J lost 0 bases, with 30 bases between them. CDR3: CASSWGLEPPIIVNMNTEAFF. In DNA, the CDR3 is TGTGCCAGCAGCTGGGGGCTCGAGCCACCGATTATTGTAAACATGAACACTGAAGCTTTCTTT.

This clonotype was recorded a few times. The chain links TRBV4-3 to TRBJ2-7; 10 nucleotides align to TRBD1. V dropped 4 bases and J dropped 6; count of bases not matched to a gene: 6. CDR1 and CDR2 from the germline V gene are LGHNA and YSLEER. This CDR3 comprises 14 residues. As DNA, the CDR3 is TGCGCCAGCAGCCCGGGACAGGGGTTTAGCGAGCAGTACTTC. This encodes CASSPGQGFSEQYF.

This clonotype is labeled medium-sized. V gene TRBV25-1 combines with J gene TRBJ2-2, with D possibly matching TRBD2 (5 bases). The CDR3 extends over 16 amino acids. V lost 4 bases and J lost 2, with 14 bases in between. Per germline, CDR1 MGHDK and CDR2 SYGVNS. In DNA, the CDR3 is TGTGCCAGCAGTGGGCCTGCGCGGGCAAACACCGGGGAGCTGTTTTTT. This encodes CASSGPARANTGELFF.

In this sample, this clonotype is medium-sized. The chain links TRBV6-1 to TRBJ2-7; tentatively, D is TRBD1 or TRBD2 (5 bases each). Trimming took 6 bases from V and 0 from J, leaving 18 bases between them. This CDR3 spans 16 amino acids. Germline loops: CDR1 MNHNS, CDR2 SASEGT. The CDR3 region has the DNA TGTGCCAGCAGGGGGGTAGGGACCTCTAACTCCTACGAGCAGTACTTC. Translating it yields CASRGVGTSNSYEQYF.

This clonotype is termed medium-sized. The CDR3 sequence: CASSGGQYSNQPQHF. The CDR3 DNA follows: TGTGCCAGCAGTGGGGGACAATATAGCAATCAGCCCCAGCATTTT. This chain connects TRBV12-3 or TRBV12-4 to TRBJ1-5; D is possibly TRBD1 (6 bases). Trimming pared 5 bases from V and 0 bases from J, leaving 11 bases between. This CDR3 comprises 15 residues.

By its share, this clonotype is medium-sized. This chain connects TRBV20-1 to TRBJ2-1; D may be TRBD1 or TRBD2 (5 bases each). This CDR3 region has 14 residues. V shed 3 bases and J shed 6 bases, with 15 bases lying between them. Germline V gives CDR1 DFQATT, CDR2 SNEGSKA (reference sequence). The CDR3 DNA reads as TGCAGTGCTAGTTCCTGGGACGGAGTCAATGAGCAGTTCTTC. Its protein is CSASSWDGVNEQFF.

Note on this clonotype: Germline and junction disagree at one end, which may indicate a read error. The J gene is TRBJ2-7, the V gene TRBV4-1; the match to TRBD1 covers 10 bases. Germline CDR1 reads MGHRA; CDR2 reads YSYEKL. CDR3 length: 15 residues. CDR3 residues: CASGQFGTGVYEQYF. The CDR3 nucleotides read TGCGCCAGCGGCCAATTCGGGACAGGGGTCTACGAGCAGTACTTC.